Shown below are 17 T cell receptor beta chains from a single sample sequenced in a study of shared T cell receptors in the human thymus. Method: immunoSEQ multiplex PCR; TCRdb's copy keeps in-frame clones and lacks some. The sample holds around 67,000 clones, 90% to 95% seen once. Sequencing used thymocytes. These receptors all come from a human donor.

The chain employs TRBV7-3 and TRBJ2-1; D is unresolved. Trimming left V 6 bases short and J 0 bases short, with 12 bases between. This CDR3 is 15 amino acids long. CDR1 is SGHTA, CDR2 FQGTGA, per germline. The CDR3 DNA follows: TGTGCCAGCAGTCGATCATATTGCTCCTACAATGAGCAGTTCTTC. The encoded protein is CASSRSYCSYNEQFF.

The rearrangement uses TRBV28 and TRBJ2-2; no clear D. Trimming pared 0 bases from V and 0 bases from J, leaving 11 bases between. CDR1 is MDHEN and CDR2 is SYDVKM in the germline V gene. The CDR3 sequence is 17 residues long. CDR3 sequence (DNA): TGTGCCAGCAGTTTATGCAGTGAAATCCCGAACACCGGGGAGCTGTTTTTT. Translated, it gives CASSLCSEIPNTGELFF.

This rearrangement joins TRBV18 to TRBJ2-3; D is unresolved. The CDR3 runs to 17 residues. CDR1 is KGHSH, CDR2 LQKENI, per germline. Trimming took 0 bases from V and 0 from J, leaving 13 bases between them. CDR3 residues: CASSPPVRPGSTDTQYF. CDR3 DNA sequence: TGTGCCAGCTCACCACCGGTGAGACCCGGGAGCACAGATACGCAGTATTTT.

This chain links TRBV5-5 with TRBJ2-7; possible D gene TRBD2, 5 bases. This CDR3 is 15 amino acids long. The V and J ends lost 3 bases and 3 bases respectively, with 16 bases between them. Looked up from germline, CDR1 is SGHKS and CDR2 is YYEKEE (reference sequence). In DNA, the CDR3 is TGTGCCAGCAGCTCCGAGGGCCTCAAGCGCTACGAGCAGTACTTC. This gives the protein CASSSEGLKRYEQYF.

The V call is TRBV9, the J call TRBJ2-1, with a weak D call TRBD2 (6 bases). The CDR3 is made up of 13 amino acids. CDR1 SGDLS and CDR2 YYNGEE come from the germline V gene. Deletions cut 0 bases from V and 9 bases from J, with 10 bases between. This chain's CDR3 is CASSVGLVSEQFF. CDR3 nucleotide sequence: TGTGCCAGCAGCGTAGGACTAGTAAGTGAGCAGTTCTTC.

CDR3 coding DNA: TGCGCCAGCAGCGTTGGGGACAGTCAATACGAGCAGTACTTC. Amino acid sequence: CASSVGDSQYEQYF. The chain combines TRBV5-1 with TRBJ2-7; 7 positions agree with TRBD1. Germline loops: CDR1 SGHRS, CDR2 YFSETQ. The CDR3 loop spans 14 amino acids. V shed 4 bases and J 4 bases; nucleotides not matched to a gene: 8.

The V gene is TRBV5-1, the J gene TRBJ1-2, with 9 bases identical to TRBD1. The CDR3 is 18 amino acids. With V trimmed by 3 bases and J by 4 bases, 16 bases remained unmatched. Germline lookup yields CDR1 SGHRS and CDR2 YFSETQ. In DNA, the CDR3 is TGCGCCAGCAGCTACGGGACAGGGACGTTTCCTACCCCCTATGGCTACACCTTC. Translated, it gives CASSYGTGTFPTPYGYTF.

The chain combines TRBV7-2 with TRBJ1-4, with 9 nucleotides matching TRBD1. V shed 8 bases, J shed 7 bases, and the junction held 14 bases outside the gene matches. CDR3 size: 16 residues. Germline CDR1 reads SGHTA; CDR2 reads FQGNSA. CDR3 region: CASVVDGDRDGEKLFF. CDR3 in DNA: TGTGCCAGCGTTGTGGACGGGGACAGGGATGGTGAAAAACTGTTTTTT.

This chain joins TRBV27 and TRBJ2-1; no clear D. The CDR3 covers 14 residues. V shed 5 bases and J shed 5 bases, with 13 bases lying between them. Germline assignment: CDR1 MNHEY and CDR2 SMNVEV (reference sequence). CDR3 in amino acids: CASSPGPTDNEQFF. CDR3 nucleotides: TGTGCCAGCAGTCCCGGCCCGACCGACAATGAGCAGTTCTTC.

This clone has just one count. The CDR3 is CATSEGDRITDTQYF. The CDR3 nucleotides read TGTGCCACCTCCGAGGGGGACAGGATCACAGATACGCAGTATTTT. This chain uses TRBV10-3 with TRBJ2-3; 8 nucleotides match TRBD1. The CDR3 has 15 residues. Looked up from germline, CDR1 is ENHRY and CDR2 is SYGVKD. The ends lost 10 bases at V and 2 bases at J; junction bases unmatched: 11.

The rearrangement links TRBV5-4 to TRBJ1-1; D remains unclear. Per the germline V gene, CDR1 is SGHNT and CDR2 is YYREEE (reference sequence). CDR3 length: 16 amino acids. V gave up 1 base and J gave up 1 base, with 14 bases separating them. DNA of the CDR3: TGTGCCAGCAGCTTGCCGGTGGGTCAGCCGAACACTGAAGCTTTCTTT. Its protein is CASSLPVGQPNTEAFF. The full variable domain, in which reference TRBV5-4 and TRBJ1-1 provide the parts outside the CDR3, is ETGVTQSPTHLIKTRGQQVTLRCSSQSGHNTVSWYQQALGQGPQFIFQYYREEENGRGNFPPRFSGLQFPNYSSELNVNALELDDSALYLCASSLPVGQPNTEAFFGQGTRLTVV.

Remarks on this clone: At one boundary the junction diverges from the germline segment, which might be a read error. The chain combines TRBV5-3 with TRBJ2-3; D assignment may be TRBD1 or TRBD2 (6 bases each). TRBV5-3 is designated an ORF whose function remains uncertain. The CDR3 is 15 residues long. CDR3 sequence: CASSLGGLGTDTQYF. The CDR3, as DNA: TGTGCCAGCAGCTTGGGGGGCCTTGGCACAGATACGCAGTATTTT.

The chain couples TRBV5-6 to TRBJ1-6; no firm D call. The CDR3 covers 17 residues. Germline-derived CDR1 and CDR2 are SGHDT and YYEEEE. V was shortened by 3 bases and J by 0 bases, with 13 bases between the two germline ends. The CDR3 DNA is TGTGCCAGCAGCTGTATCTCCAAAAGCTCCTATAATTCACCCCTCCACTTT. The encoded protein is CASSCISKSSYNSPLHF.

The chain joins TRBV7-9 to TRBJ1-1; no firm D call. V lost 1 base and J 6 bases, leaving 9 bases between the germline ends. Germline loops: CDR1 SEHNR, CDR2 FQNEAQ (reference sequence). This CDR3 is 13 amino acids long. The CDR3 region is CASSLVGDPEAFF. The CDR3 bases are TGTGCCAGCAGCTTAGTCGGGGATCCTGAAGCTTTCTTT.

V and J are TRBV18 and TRBJ1-2; weak D call: TRBD1 (6 bases). V was pared by 5 bases and J by 2 bases, with 18 bases between. The V gene's germline CDR1 is KGHSH and CDR2 LQKENI. The CDR3 contains 16 residues. CDR3: CASSGVQGSPNYGYTF. The CDR3 DNA is TGTGCCAGCTCAGGGGTACAGGGATCCCCCAACTATGGCTACACCTTC. Full variable domain (missing parts from reference TRBV18 and TRBJ1-2): NAGVMQNPRHLVRRRGQEARLRCSPMKGHSHVYWYRQLPEEGLKFMVYLQKENIIDESGMPKERFSAEFPKEGPSILRIQQVVRGDSAAYFCASSGVQGSPNYGYTFGSGTRLTVV.

The V and J genes are TRBV4-3 and TRBJ1-5; D is possibly TRBD1 (6 bases). The germline V gene encodes CDR1 LGHNA and CDR2 YSLEER. The ends were cut back, 3 bases at V and 3 bases at J, with 18 bases in the middle. This CDR3 is 17 amino acids long. CDR3 sequence: CASSQGPTGANNQPQHF. DNA for the CDR3: TGCGCCAGCAGCCAGGGACCGACAGGCGCTAACAATCAGCCCCAGCATTTT.

This rearrangement joins TRBV25-1 to TRBJ2-7, with D uncertain. Germline V gives CDR1 MGHDK, CDR2 SYGVNS. Trimming left V 7 bases short and J 0 bases short, with 13 bases between. The CDR3 is 14 amino acids. The CDR3 sequence: CASILPLGSYEQYF. CDR3 DNA: TGTGCCAGCATCTTGCCTTTAGGCTCCTACGAGCAGTACTTC.